Shown below are 23 T cell receptor beta chains from a single sample sequenced in a study of blood T cell repertoires in COVID-19. Here immunoSEQ multiplex PCR was the method, and the copy in TCRdb shows in-frame clones only, minus some. Among 65,000 to 95,000 clones listed, 89% were seen once. Sequenced sample: peripheral blood. The receptor source for this set is a man between 65 and 85 years old with active or convalescent COVID-19.

Only one count was recorded for this clone. This chain connects TRBV3-1 (or the pseudogene TRBV3-2) to TRBJ2-3; the D gene is possibly TRBD1 (6 bases). The germline CDR1 and CDR2 sequences are LGHDT and YNNKEL (reference sequence). The CDR3 length is 16 residues. The ends were cut back, 4 bases at V and 6 bases at J, with 20 bases in the middle. The CDR3: CASSPWTDLGGDTQYF. CDR3 bases: TGTGCCAGCAGCCCTTGGACAGACCTCGGCGGGGATACGCAGTATTTT.

The V and J genes are TRBV5-1 and TRBJ1-2; the D gene is possibly TRBD1 (5 bases). V lost 4 bases to trimming and J lost 4 bases, with 17 bases between them. This CDR3 is built from 15 residues. Germline lookup yields CDR1 SGHRS and CDR2 YFSETQ. The CDR3 bases are TGCGCCAGCAGCAAGACAGCGACGTCTGGCTATGGCTACACCTTC. Amino acids: CASSKTATSGYGYTF.

This clone appeared once. The chain combines TRBV2 with TRBJ1-5; D remains unclear. Germline lookup yields CDR1 SNHLY and CDR2 FYNNEI. V was shortened by 6 bases and J by 7 bases, with 10 bases between the two germline ends. CDR3 length: 12 residues. The CDR3 loop is CASREGLQPQHF. The CDR3 DNA follows: TGTGCCAGCAGGGAGGGTTTGCAGCCCCAGCATTTT.

CDR3 sequence: CASRRTKNTEAFF. CDR3 sequence (DNA): TGTGCCAGCAGAAGGACAAAGAACACTGAAGCTTTCTTT. This chain links TRBV6-5 with TRBJ1-1; weak D call: TRBD1 (5 bases). This CDR3 has 13 amino acids. Trimming shortened V by 6 bases and J by 1 base, and 9 bases separated the two germline ends. The germline V gene has CDR1 MNHEY and CDR2 SVGAGI.

The chain recombines TRBV20-1 with TRBJ2-7; D is possibly TRBD1 (6 bases). CDR1 DFQATT and CDR2 SNEGSKA come from the germline V gene (reference sequence). There are 14 residues in the CDR3. V gave up 3 bases and J gave up 3 bases, with 15 bases separating them. DNA of the CDR3: TGCAGTGCTAGTCGTTCTAGGGGGATCTACGAGCAGTACTTC. Amino acid sequence: CSASRSRGIYEQYF.

The chain combines TRBV11-1 with TRBJ2-7; 8 bases are a match to TRBD1. CDR1 is SGHAT and CDR2 is FQDESV in the germline V gene (reference sequence). This CDR3 is built from 15 residues. The J segment lost 4 bases and the V segment lost 5 bases, leaving 10 bases of the junction unmatched. CDR3 in DNA: TGTGCCAGCAGCATCCACCGGACAGGGTGGTACGAGCAGTACTTC. It specifies CASSIHRTGWYEQYF.

As regards this clone: The same CDR3 is also encoded by other DNA sequences in this sample. The J gene is TRBJ1-2, the V gene TRBV18, with a possible D match to TRBD1 (5 bases). This CDR3 comprises 13 residues. Trimming removed 3 bases at V and 1 base at J, with 6 bases between. Germline V gene sequence: CDR1 KGHSH, CDR2 LQKENI. The CDR3 bases are TGTGCCAGCTCACCCGGGGGTAACTATGGCTACACCTTC. It yields the protein CASSPGGNYGYTF. The whole variable domain, filled in from reference TRBV18 and TRBJ1-2, reads NAGVMQNPRHLVRRRGQEARLRCSPMKGHSHVYWYRQLPEEGLKFMVYLQKENIIDESGMPKERFSAEFPKEGPSILRIQQVVRGDSAAYFCASSPGGNYGYTFGSGTRLTVV.

The V call is TRBV18, the J call TRBJ1-3, with D hard to call. Germline values: CDR1 KGHSH, CDR2 LQKENI. Trimming pared 0 bases from V and 5 bases from J, leaving 11 bases between. The CDR3 totals 15 residues. The CDR3 reads CASSPPRQTRNTIYF. The CDR3 coding sequence is TGTGCCAGCTCACCACCGCGGCAGACCAGAAACACCATATATTTT. Full variable domain (remainder filled in from reference TRBV18 and TRBJ1-3): NAGVMQNPRHLVRRRGQEARLRCSPMKGHSHVYWYRQLPEEGLKFMVYLQKENIIDESGMPKERFSAEFPKEGPSILRIQQVVRGDSAAYFCASSPPRQTRNTIYFGEGSWLTVV.

The gene calls are TRBV6-5 and TRBJ1-2; 10 bases map to TRBD1. V shed 6 bases and J 6 bases; nucleotides not matched to a gene: 7. This CDR3 region has 14 residues. Germline V gene lookup returns CDR1 MNHEY and CDR2 SVGAGI. In nucleotides, the CDR3 is TGTGCCAGCAGAATGGGACAGGGGCAGGATGGCTACACCTTC. Its translation is CASRMGQGQDGYTF.

J is TRBJ2-2 and V is TRBV24-1; D possibly corresponds to TRBD1 (6 bases). The V end lost 7 bases, the J end lost 3 bases, and 23 bases lay between the germline ends. The CDR3 is made up of 18 amino acids. CDR1 is KGHDR and CDR2 is SFDVKD in the germline V gene. CDR3 DNA: TGTGCCACCAGGCCGGGACACCGGGACCCCCGTGACACCGGGGAGCTGTTTTTT. It translates to CATRPGHRDPRDTGELFF.

The chain couples TRBV24-1 to TRBJ2-5, with TRBD1 matching over 8 bases. J gave up 5 bases and V 0 bases, and 7 bases lay outside the gene matches. This CDR3 comprises 16 residues. Germline-derived CDR1 and CDR2 are KGHDR and SFDVKD. In nucleotides, the CDR3 is TGTGCCACCAGTGATTTGCCCAGGGGGCCCGGGGAGACCCAGTACTTC. Amino acids: CATSDLPRGPGETQYF.

The chain recombines TRBV27 with TRBJ1-2; 7 bases line up with TRBD1. Germline V lookup: CDR1 MNHEY, CDR2 SMNVEV (reference sequence). The CDR3 consists of 13 residues. The V gene end was trimmed by 5 bases and the J gene end by 8 bases; junction bases not matched to a gene: 8. The CDR3 coding sequence is TGTGCCAGCAGTCCCCGGACAGGCGGGGGCTACACCTTC. It codes for CASSPRTGGGYTF.

J is TRBJ1-6 and V is TRBV9; TRBD1 aligns across 7 bases. Per the germline V gene, CDR1 is SGDLS and CDR2 is YYNGEE. Trimming removed 5 bases from V and 0 bases from J; junction bases left unmatched: 5. The CDR3 runs to 16 residues. The CDR3 bases are TGTGCCAGCAGTTTGACAGGGAGCTCCTATAATTCACCCCTCCACTTT. It codes for CASSLTGSSYNSPLHF.

The genes are TRBV27 and TRBJ2-3, with 9 bases fitting TRBD2. With V trimmed by 5 bases and J by 3 bases, 9 bases remained unmatched. The CDR3 has 16 residues. Germline V gives CDR1 MNHEY, CDR2 SMNVEV (reference sequence). In DNA form, the CDR3 reads TGTGCCAGCAGTCCAGCACTGGCGGGGGGGACAGATACGCAGTATTTT. The encoded protein is CASSPALAGGTDTQYF.

This chain joins TRBV7-2 and TRBJ2-3; maybe TRBD1 (5 bases). This CDR3 contains 14 residues. Germline values: CDR1 SGHTA, CDR2 FQGNSA. Between the trimmed V and J ends, which lost 1 base and 2 bases, there was a span of 7 bases. The CDR3 region has the DNA TGTGCCAGCAGCTTAGACAGGATCACAGATACGCAGTATTTT. This gives the protein CASSLDRITDTQYF.

The J gene is TRBJ2-7, the V gene TRBV7-2; 9 positions match TRBD1. Trimming took 5 bases from V and 7 from J; bases not matched to a gene: 9. CDR3 length equals 14 residues. Germline loops: CDR1 SGHTA, CDR2 FQGNSA. CDR3 DNA sequence: TGTGCCAGCAGCCCCCCTGGGGGGACAGGGGAGCAGTACTTC. It yields the protein CASSPPGGTGEQYF. Full variable domain (missing parts from reference TRBV7-2 and TRBJ2-7): GAGVSQSPSNKVTEKGKDVELRCDPISGHTALYWYRQSLGQGLEFLIYFQGNSAPDKSGLPSDRFSAERTGGSVSTLTIQRTQQEDSAVYLCASSPPGGTGEQYFGPGTRLTVT.

The chain uses TRBV29-1 and TRBJ2-1, with D possibly matching TRBD2 (6 bases). This CDR3 is built from 16 residues. V dropped 7 bases and J dropped 4 bases, with 23 bases sitting between them. The germline V gene encodes CDR1 SQVTM and CDR2 ANQGSEA. The CDR3 loop reads CSAGGEEGSPYNEQFF. CDR3 nucleotide sequence: TGCAGCGCCGGTGGGGAGGAGGGAAGTCCGTACAATGAGCAGTTCTTC.

The chain carries TRBV6-6 and TRBJ2-3; 8 bases are shared with TRBD1. The CDR3 is 13 amino acids. After removal of 9 bases from V and 2 bases from J, the junction contained 4 bases not matched to a gene. Germline V gene data show CDR1 as MNHNY and CDR2 as SVGAGI (reference sequence). Here the CDR3 reads CASGQGPTDTQYF. The DNA of the CDR3 is TGTGCCAGTGGACAGGGACCCACAGATACGCAGTATTTT.

In nucleotides, the CDR3 is TGTGCCAGCAGTTCCCGGGACAGGGGCGATGAGCAGTTCTTC. This encodes CASSSRDRGDEQFF. V and J are TRBV2 and TRBJ2-1; 10 positions match TRBD1. The CDR3 consists of 14 residues. J lost 8 bases, V lost 5 bases, and 6 bases had no gene match. Germline V gene sequence: CDR1 SNHLY, CDR2 FYNNEI.

The chain carries TRBV7-2 and TRBJ2-7, with 8 bases fitting TRBD2. The V gene end was trimmed by 2 bases and the J gene end by 0 bases; junction bases not matched to a gene: 3. Germline lookup yields CDR1 SGHTA and CDR2 FQGNSA. This CDR3 contains 15 residues. CDR3 region: CASSLSSGDSYEQYF. DNA for the CDR3: TGTGCCAGCAGCTTAAGTAGCGGGGACTCCTACGAGCAGTACTTC.

This chain uses TRBV27 with TRBJ1-6; TRBD1 agrees at 7 bases. This CDR3 is 15 amino acids long. Germline lookup yields CDR1 MNHEY and CDR2 SMNVEV (reference sequence). V lost 3 bases to trimming and J lost 9 bases; unmatched junction nucleotides: 8. The CDR3 DNA reads as TGTGCCAGCAGTTTGTCAGGGGGACTTAGTTCACCCCTCCACTTT. Translated: CASSLSGGLSSPLHF.

The J gene is TRBJ1-2, the V gene TRBV12-5, with D tentatively TRBD1 (5 bases). The CDR3 is made up of 14 amino acids. CDR1 and CDR2 from the germline V gene are LGHNT and FRNRAP. Trimming shortened V by 3 bases and J by 3 bases, and 11 bases separated the two germline ends. In DNA form, the CDR3 reads TGTGCTAGTGGTTTATCAGGGAGGGACTATGGCTACACCTTC. This encodes CASGLSGRDYGYTF.

This chain uses TRBV7-9 with TRBJ1-6; no clear D. Deletions cut 4 bases from V and 8 bases from J, with 3 bases between. Germline CDR1 and CDR2: SEHNR and FQNEAQ (reference sequence). The CDR3 length is 11 residues. The CDR3 sequence: CASSSDSPLHF. The CDR3 DNA sequence: TGTGCCAGCAGCTCGGATTCACCCCTCCACTTT.